The 4 T cell receptor beta chains below come from one sample, sequenced in a study of T cells in Graves' hyperthyroidism and ophthalmopathy. RNA transcripts provided the source from which TCR beta CDR3 regions were amplified. The HTBI primer set drove a first-round RT-PCR of the TCR CDR3. MiXCR, applied by TCRdb to the multiplex PCR reads, yields one record per CDR3 protein. Among under 800,000 distinct CDR3 sequences listed, about 15% were seen once. Sequencing was done on a sample of blood. The source is a woman aged 18-30 years with Graves' hyperthyroidism.

This clonotype was recorded many times. This chain links TRBV6-2 or TRBV6-3 with TRBJ1-5; D might be TRBD1 (6 bases). Looked up from germline, CDR1 is MNHEY and CDR2 is SVGEGT. CDR3 size: 14 residues. V lost 1 base to trimming and J lost 7 bases, with 11 bases between them. In DNA, the CDR3 is TGTGCCAGCAGTTACTACAGGGCCTTGCAGCCCCAGCATTTT. Translation gives CASSYYRALQPQHF.

This clonotype was counted many times. The CDR3 nucleotides are TGTGCCAGCACTCGACAGGGGGGAACTAATGAAAAACTGTTTTTT. It codes for CASTRQGGTNEKLFF. The chain recombines TRBV2 with TRBJ1-4; 9 bases map to TRBD1. The germline V gene encodes CDR1 SNHLY and CDR2 FYNNEI. The V gene end was trimmed by 7 bases and the J gene end by 1 base; junction bases not matched to a gene: 4. The CDR3 is 15 amino acids.

This chain connects TRBV11-1 to TRBJ2-1, with 7 bases lining up with TRBD1. The ends lost 8 bases at V and 9 bases at J; junction bases unmatched: 7. CDR1 is SGHAT, CDR2 FQDESV, per germline (reference sequence). This CDR3 spans 12 amino acids. CDR3 nucleotides: TGTGCCAGCGGTACAGGGGTGGGTGAGCAGTTCTTC. It specifies CASGTGVGEQFF. Full variable domain (outside the CDR3, taken from reference TRBV11-1 and TRBJ2-1): EAEVAQSPRYKITEKSQAVAFWCDPISGHATLYWYRQILGQGPELLVQFQDESVVDDSQLPKDRFSAERLKGVDSTLKIQPAELGDSAMYLCASGTGVGEQFFGPGTRLTVL.

The V and J genes are TRBV7-9 and TRBJ1-3; D gene ambiguous. Germline lookup yields CDR1 SEHNR and CDR2 FQNEAQ (reference sequence). V was pared by 1 base and J by 0 bases, with 7 bases between. The CDR3 length is 15 residues. The CDR3 coding sequence is TGTGCCAGCAGCTTAGATGGTGGCTCTGGAAACACCATATATTTT. Its translation: CASSLDGGSGNTIYF.